The following is a T cell receptor beta chain sequence with its context. This clonotype was counted many times. Its recognized antigen is unknown. Base qualities are not recorded, but no much larger clone differs from it by a single base. Libraries came from PCR. The instrument was an Illumina HiSeq 4000. Bulk TCR libraries were made following a previously described method, with the TCR primers given in Table S5. The Qiagen AllPrep DNA/RNA kit was used to purify total RNA. Before any analysis, reads coming from multiple sequencing runs of the same library were combined into one pool. The source study handled its data this way. Reads were retained only if an exact TCR constant sequence was present, and the retained reads were trimmed to 150 nt and grouped according to their 12-nt molecular barcodes. Within each barcode group, reads were sub-clustered at a 15% Levenshtein threshold, and quality-weighted consensus sequences were built per RNA molecule. Non-functional sequences were removed, as were lower-count sequences one edit away from another. Based on fitting two negative binomial distributions, any barcode sub-cluster with under 20% of the maximum read count was discarded. TCRdb reprocessed the public reads (quality trimming at Q25 with fastp, clone calling with MiXCR) and kept in-frame beta chains. Rows are unified per CDR3 protein, each entry keeping the most common DNA and genes. It is TCRdb's table, rather than the study itself, that gives the V and J calls and clone size. In all, the sample holds about 640,000 distinct CDR3 sequences, and nearly 20% of those were seen once. The ten largest clones add up to roughly 0.9% of the sample.

This specimen comes from a study of molecular identifiers for immune sequencing clone quantification (dated by TCRdb to 2016 to 2019). For context, the study as a whole: For a replicate experiment, the RNA from either about 20,000 or 100,000 naive CD8 T cells was divided into five aliquots, and four of those aliquots went on to sequencing. This methods study benchmarked molecular-identifier clustering-based TCR repertoire sequencing (MIDCIRS) and TCR RNA copy counting, using CD8 T cells to do so. What the work shows at the level of the full study, not this receptor alone: In CMV-specific effector cells, clones with more than 20 RNA copies contained over 98% of molecules, whereas in naive cells such clones contained under 1% of molecules. When barcode sub-clustering was omitted, TCR diversity was inflated by chimeric consensus sequences, with chimeras reaching as high as 47%. Modeling indicated roughly 3.3 TCR RNA copies recovered per cell, compared with roughly 10 by digital PCR, which implies a capture efficiency of about 27%. A single cell's worth of spiked-in Jurkat TCR RNA was reported detectable even among some 920,000 naive CD8 T cells. Spiked-in Jurkat TCR RNA (approximately 10 copies' worth), which is not part of the donor repertoire, was contained in the naive libraries. Highly expanded clone sizes could be underestimated because identical TCR molecules may share a barcode.

Libraries of naive CD8 T cells were built from approximately 20,000 to 1,000,000 sorted cells, with 10%, 30% or 50% of the purified RNA used. Naive CD8 T cells, defined as CD8+CD4-CCR7+CD45RA+, were FACS-sorted into RLT Plus buffer on a BD FACSAria II. Detection sensitivity was tested by spiking Jurkat RNA equal to roughly ten TCR copies' worth into samples containing roughly 17,000-1,100,000 naive CD8 T cells. CD8 T cells were enriched with RosetteSep CD8+ T Cell Enrichment Cocktail and Ficoll-Paque, followed by ACK red cell lysis. The CDR3 goes from the cysteine to the phenylalanine over 14 residues. Only CDR3 DNA remains: 42 bases, in frame from the first base. V loses 9 bases of germline sequence and J loses 6 bases, and the interval between the two ends is 19 bases. From the germline V gene (reference sequence), CDR1 is LNHNV and CDR2 is YYDKDF.

The receptor was isolated from a human donor in good health. Some libraries in this study had Jurkat cell RNA spiked in. Sequencing was done on a sample of naive CD8+ T cells from blood, with Jurkat cell RNA spiked in. Per the publication, the cell subset or site label means: FACS-sorted CD8+CD4-CCR7+CD45RA+ naive T cells. Recombination connected TRBV15 to TRBJ2-3, with the D gene not clear enough to name. The DNA sequence is given as TGTGCCACAACGACTTCACTACATCCGGATACGCAGTATTTT. The resulting protein is CATTTSLHPDTQYF.